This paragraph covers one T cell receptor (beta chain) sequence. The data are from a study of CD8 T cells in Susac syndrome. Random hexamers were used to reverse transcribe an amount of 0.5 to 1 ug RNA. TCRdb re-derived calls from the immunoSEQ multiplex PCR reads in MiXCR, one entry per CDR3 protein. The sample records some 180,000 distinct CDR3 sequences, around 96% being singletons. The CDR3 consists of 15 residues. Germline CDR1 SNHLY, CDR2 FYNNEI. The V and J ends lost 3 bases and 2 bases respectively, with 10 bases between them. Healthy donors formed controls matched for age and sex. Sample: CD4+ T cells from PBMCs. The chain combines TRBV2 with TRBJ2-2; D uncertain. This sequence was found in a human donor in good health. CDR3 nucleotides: TGTGCCAGCAGTGAGTTCCAGCCCAACACCGGGGAGCTGTTTTTT. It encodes CASSEFQPNTGELFF.